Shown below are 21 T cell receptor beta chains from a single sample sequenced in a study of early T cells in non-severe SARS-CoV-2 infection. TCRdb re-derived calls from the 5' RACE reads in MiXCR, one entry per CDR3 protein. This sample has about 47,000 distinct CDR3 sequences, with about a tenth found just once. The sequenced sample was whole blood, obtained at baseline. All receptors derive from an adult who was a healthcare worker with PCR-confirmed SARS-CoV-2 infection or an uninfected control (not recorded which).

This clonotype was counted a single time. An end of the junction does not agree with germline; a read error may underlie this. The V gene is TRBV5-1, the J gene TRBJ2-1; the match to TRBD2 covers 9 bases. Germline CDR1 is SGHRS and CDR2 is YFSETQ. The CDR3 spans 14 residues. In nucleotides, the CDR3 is TGCGCCAGCAAGACGTCTAGCGGGGCCAATGGGCAGTTCTTC. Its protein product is CASKTSSGANGQFF.

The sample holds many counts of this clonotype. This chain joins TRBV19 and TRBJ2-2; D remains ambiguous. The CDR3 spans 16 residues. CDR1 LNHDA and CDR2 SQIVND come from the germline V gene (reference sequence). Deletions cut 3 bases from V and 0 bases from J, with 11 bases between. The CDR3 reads CASSIERPANTGELFF. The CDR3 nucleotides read TGTGCCAGTAGTATTGAAAGGCCGGCGAACACCGGGGAGCTGTTTTTT.

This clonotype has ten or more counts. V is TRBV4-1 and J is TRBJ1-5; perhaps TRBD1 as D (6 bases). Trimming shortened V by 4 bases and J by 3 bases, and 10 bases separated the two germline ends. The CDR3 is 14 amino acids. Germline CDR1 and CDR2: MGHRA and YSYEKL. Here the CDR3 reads CASSLRTVNQPQHF. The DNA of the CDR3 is TGCGCCAGCAGCCTTCGGACAGTCAATCAGCCCCAGCATTTT.

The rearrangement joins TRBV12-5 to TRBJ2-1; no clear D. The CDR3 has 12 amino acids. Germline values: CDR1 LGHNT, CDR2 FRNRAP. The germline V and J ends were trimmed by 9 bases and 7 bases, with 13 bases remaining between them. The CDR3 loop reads CARGSSRNEQFF. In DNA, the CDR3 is TGTGCTAGGGGGTCCAGTCGGAATGAGCAGTTCTTC.

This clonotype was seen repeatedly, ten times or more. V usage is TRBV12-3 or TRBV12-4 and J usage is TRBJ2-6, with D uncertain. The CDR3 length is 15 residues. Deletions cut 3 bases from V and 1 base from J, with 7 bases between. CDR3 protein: CASSFWLSGANVLTF. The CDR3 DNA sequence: TGTGCCAGCAGTTTTTGGCTTTCTGGGGCCAACGTCCTGACTTTC.

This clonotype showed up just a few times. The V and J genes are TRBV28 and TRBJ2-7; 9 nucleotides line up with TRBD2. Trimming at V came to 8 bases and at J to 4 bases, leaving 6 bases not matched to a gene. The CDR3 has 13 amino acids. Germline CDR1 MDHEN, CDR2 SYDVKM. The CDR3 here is CASRGSGRYEQYF. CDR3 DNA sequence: TGTGCCAGCCGGGGTAGCGGGAGATACGAGCAGTACTTC.

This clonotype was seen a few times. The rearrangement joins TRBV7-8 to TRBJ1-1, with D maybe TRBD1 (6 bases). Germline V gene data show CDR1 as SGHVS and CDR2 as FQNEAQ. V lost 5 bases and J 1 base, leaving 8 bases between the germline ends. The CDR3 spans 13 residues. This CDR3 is CASSPQGNTEAFF. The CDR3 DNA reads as TGTGCCAGCAGCCCACAGGGGAACACTGAAGCTTTCTTT.

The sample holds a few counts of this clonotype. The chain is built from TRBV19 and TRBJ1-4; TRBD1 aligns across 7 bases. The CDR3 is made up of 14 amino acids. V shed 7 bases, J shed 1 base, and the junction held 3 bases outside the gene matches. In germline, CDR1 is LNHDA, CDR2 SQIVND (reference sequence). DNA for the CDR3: TGTGCCAGTACCGACAGGGTAACTAATGAAAAACTGTTTTTT. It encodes CASTDRVTNEKLFF.

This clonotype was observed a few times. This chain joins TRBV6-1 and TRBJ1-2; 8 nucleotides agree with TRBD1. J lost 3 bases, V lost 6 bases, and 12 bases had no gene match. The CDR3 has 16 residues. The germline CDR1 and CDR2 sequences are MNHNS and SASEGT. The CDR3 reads CASSTGGLKDDYGYTF. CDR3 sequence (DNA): TGTGCCAGCAGCACAGGGGGTCTTAAAGACGACTATGGCTACACCTTC.

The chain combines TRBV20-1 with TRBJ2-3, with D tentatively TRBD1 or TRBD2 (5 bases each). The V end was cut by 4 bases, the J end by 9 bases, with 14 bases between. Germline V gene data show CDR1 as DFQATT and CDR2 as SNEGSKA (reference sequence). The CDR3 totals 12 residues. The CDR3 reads CSATGPTVTQYF. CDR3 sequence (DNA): TGCAGTGCTACGGGGCCCACGGTCACGCAGTATTTT.

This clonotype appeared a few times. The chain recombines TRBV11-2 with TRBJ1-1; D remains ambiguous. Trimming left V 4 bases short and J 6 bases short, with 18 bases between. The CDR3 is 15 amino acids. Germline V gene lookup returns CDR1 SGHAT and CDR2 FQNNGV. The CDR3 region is CASSSPPRGFPEAFF. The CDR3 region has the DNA TGTGCCAGCAGCTCCCCGCCTCGTGGATTCCCTGAAGCTTTCTTT.

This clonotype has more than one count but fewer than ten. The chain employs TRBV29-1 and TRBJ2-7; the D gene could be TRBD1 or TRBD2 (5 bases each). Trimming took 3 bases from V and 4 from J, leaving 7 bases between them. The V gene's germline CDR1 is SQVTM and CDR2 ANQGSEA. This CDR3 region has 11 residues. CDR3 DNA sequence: TGCAGCGTTGATTGGGGGTACGAGCAGTACTTC. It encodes CSVDWGYEQYF.

CDR3 sequence: CASSQEAGNYNEQFF. The CDR3, as DNA: TGTGCCAGCAGCCAAGAGGCGGGAAACTACAATGAGCAGTTCTTC. The chain recombines TRBV4-2 with TRBJ2-1; the D gene is possibly TRBD2 (6 bases). The CDR3 runs to 15 residues. Germline CDR1 reads LGHNA; CDR2 reads YNFKEQ. V gave up 0 bases and J gave up 3 bases, with 9 bases separating them.

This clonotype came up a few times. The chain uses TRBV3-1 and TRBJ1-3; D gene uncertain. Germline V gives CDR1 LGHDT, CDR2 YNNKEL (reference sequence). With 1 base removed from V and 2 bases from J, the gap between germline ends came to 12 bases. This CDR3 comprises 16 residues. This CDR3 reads CASSQGWTLTGNTIYF. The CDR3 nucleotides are TGTGCCAGCAGCCAAGGCTGGACTCTAACTGGAAACACCATATATTTT.

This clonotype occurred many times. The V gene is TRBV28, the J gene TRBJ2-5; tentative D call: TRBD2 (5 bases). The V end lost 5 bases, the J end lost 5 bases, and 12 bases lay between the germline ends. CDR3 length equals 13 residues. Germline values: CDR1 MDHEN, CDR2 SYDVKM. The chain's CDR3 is CASSRTFGETQYF. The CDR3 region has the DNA TGTGCCAGCAGTAGGACTTTCGGGGAGACCCAGTACTTC.

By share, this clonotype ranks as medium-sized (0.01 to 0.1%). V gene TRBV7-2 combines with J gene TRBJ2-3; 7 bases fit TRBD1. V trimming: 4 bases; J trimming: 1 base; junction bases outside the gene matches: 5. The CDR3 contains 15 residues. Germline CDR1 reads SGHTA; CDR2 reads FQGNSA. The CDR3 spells CASSSRQGGTDTQYF. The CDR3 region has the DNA TGTGCCAGCAGCTCCAGACAGGGCGGCACAGATACGCAGTATTTT.

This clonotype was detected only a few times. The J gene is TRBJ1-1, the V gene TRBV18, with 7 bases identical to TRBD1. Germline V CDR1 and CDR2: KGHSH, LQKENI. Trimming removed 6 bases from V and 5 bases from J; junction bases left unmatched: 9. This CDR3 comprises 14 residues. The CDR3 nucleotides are TGTGCCAGCTCGCCCACAGGGGCTGGGACTGAAGCTTTCTTT. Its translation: CASSPTGAGTEAFF.

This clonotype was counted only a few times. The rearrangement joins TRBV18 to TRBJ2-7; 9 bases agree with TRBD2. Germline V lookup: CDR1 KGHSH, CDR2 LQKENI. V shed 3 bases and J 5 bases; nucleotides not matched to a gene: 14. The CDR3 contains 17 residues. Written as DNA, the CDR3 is TGTGCCAGCTCACCCAAACCCGCGGGAGGGTCAGGGGACGAGCAGTACTTC. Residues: CASSPKPAGGSGDEQYF.

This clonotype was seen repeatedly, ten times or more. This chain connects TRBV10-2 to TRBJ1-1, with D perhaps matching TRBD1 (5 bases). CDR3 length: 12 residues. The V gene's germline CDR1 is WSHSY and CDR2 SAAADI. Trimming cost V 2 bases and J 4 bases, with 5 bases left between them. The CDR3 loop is CASSEGGTEAFF. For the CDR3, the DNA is TGCGCCAGCAGTGAGGGGGGCACTGAAGCTTTCTTT.

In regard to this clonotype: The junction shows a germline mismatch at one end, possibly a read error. Written as DNA, the CDR3 is TGCAGTGCCAGAGGACAGGCCGAAACCACCCGACACAATCAGCCCCAGCATTTT. This translates into CSARGQAETTRHNQPQHF. J is TRBJ1-5 and V is TRBV20-1, with 7 bases that match TRBD1. This CDR3 comprises 18 residues. The germline CDR1 and CDR2 sequences are DFQATT and SNEGSKA (reference sequence).

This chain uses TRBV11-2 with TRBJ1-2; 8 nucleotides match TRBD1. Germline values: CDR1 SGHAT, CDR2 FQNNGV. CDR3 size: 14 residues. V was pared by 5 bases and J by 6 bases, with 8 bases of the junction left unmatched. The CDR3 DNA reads TGTGCCAGCAGCCCCAGACAGGGGACAAATGGCTACACCTTC. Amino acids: CASSPRQGTNGYTF. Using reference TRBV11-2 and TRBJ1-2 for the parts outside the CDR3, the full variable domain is EAGVAQSPRYKIIEKRQSVAFWCNPISGHATLYWYQQILGQGPKLLIQFQNNGVVDDSQLPKDRFSAERLKGVDSTLKIQPAKLEDSAVYLCASSPRQGTNGYTFGSGTRLTVV.